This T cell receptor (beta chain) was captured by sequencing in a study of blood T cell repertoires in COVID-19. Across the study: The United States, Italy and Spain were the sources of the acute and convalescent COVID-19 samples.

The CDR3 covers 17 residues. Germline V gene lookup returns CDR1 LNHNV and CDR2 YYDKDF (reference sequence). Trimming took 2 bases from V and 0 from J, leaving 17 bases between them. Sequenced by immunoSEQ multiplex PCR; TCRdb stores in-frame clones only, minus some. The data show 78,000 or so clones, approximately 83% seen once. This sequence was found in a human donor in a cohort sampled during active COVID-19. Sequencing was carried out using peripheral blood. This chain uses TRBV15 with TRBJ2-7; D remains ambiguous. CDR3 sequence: CATSRPVSTWSSYEQYF. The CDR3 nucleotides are TGTGCCACCAGCAGACCCGTAAGCACATGGAGCTCCTACGAGCAGTACTTC.